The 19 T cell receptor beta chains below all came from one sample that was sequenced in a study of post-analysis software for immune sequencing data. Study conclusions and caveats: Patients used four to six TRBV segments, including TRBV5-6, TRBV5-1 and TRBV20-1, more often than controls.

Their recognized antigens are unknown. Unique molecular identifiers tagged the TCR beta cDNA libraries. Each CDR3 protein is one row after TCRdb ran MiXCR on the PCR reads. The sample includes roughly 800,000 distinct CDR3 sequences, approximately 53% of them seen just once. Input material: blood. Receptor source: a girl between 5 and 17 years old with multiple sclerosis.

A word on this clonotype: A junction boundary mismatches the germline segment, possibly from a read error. The CDR3 DNA sequence: TGCAGTGCTACAGCCCATAACAATGTGCAGTTCTTC. Protein sequence: CSATAHNNVQFF. The rearrangement uses TRBV20-1 and TRBJ2-1, with D uncertain. This CDR3 contains 12 residues. Looked up from germline, CDR1 is DFQATT and CDR2 is SNEGSKA (reference sequence).

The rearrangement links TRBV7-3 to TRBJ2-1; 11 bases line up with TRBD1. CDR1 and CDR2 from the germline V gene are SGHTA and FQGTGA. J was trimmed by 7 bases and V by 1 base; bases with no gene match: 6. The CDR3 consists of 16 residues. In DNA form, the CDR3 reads TGTGCCAGCAGCTTAATGGGTGGGACAGGGGGGAATGAGCAGTTCTTC. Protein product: CASSLMGGTGGNEQFF. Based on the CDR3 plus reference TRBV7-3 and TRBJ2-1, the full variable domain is GAGVSQTPSNKVTEKGKYVELRCDPISGHTALYWYRQSLGQGPEFLIYFQGTGAADDSGLPNDRFFAVRPEGSVSTLKIQRTERGDSAVYLCASSLMGGTGGNEQFFGPGTRLTVL.

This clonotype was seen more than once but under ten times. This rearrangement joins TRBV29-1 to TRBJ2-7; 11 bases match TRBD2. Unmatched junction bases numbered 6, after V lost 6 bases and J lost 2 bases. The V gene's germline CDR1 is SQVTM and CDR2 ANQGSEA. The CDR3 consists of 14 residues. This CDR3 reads CSVVSGRAPYEQYF. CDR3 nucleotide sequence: TGCAGCGTAGTTAGCGGGAGGGCTCCCTACGAGCAGTACTTC.

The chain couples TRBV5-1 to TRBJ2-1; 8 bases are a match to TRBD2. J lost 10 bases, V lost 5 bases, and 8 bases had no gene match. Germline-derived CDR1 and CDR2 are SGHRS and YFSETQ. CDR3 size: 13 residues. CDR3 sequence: CASSGLALTEQFF. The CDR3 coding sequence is TGCGCCAGCAGTGGACTAGCCCTGACGGAGCAGTTCTTC.

The CDR3: CSATRTGGEQFF. In DNA, the CDR3 is TGCAGTGCTACAAGGACAGGGGGCGAGCAGTTCTTC. This chain links TRBV20-1 with TRBJ2-1, with 11 bases identical to TRBD1. The CDR3 has 12 amino acids. Germline assignment: CDR1 DFQATT and CDR2 SNEGSKA (reference sequence). Germline trimming cut 4 bases from V and 10 bases from J; bases unmatched to any gene: 3.

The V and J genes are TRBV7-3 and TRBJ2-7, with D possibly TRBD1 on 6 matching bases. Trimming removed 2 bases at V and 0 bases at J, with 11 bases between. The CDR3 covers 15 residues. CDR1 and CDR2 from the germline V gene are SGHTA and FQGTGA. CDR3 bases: TGTGCCAGCAGCTTACTGGCGGACAGCTCCTACGAGCAGTACTTC. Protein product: CASSLLADSSYEQYF.

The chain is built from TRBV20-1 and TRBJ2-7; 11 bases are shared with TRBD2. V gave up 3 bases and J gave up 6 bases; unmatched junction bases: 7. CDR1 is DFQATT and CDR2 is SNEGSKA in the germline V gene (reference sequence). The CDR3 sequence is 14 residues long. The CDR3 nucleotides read TGCAGTGCTAGCCTAGCGGGGGGAAGGAGCGAGCAGTACTTC. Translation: CSASLAGGRSEQYF.

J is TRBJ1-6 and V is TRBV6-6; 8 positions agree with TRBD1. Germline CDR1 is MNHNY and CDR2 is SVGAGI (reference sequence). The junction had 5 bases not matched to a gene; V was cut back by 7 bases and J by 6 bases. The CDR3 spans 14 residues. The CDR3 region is CASTPTGANSPLHF. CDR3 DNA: TGTGCCAGCACCCCGACAGGGGCTAATTCACCCCTCCACTTT.

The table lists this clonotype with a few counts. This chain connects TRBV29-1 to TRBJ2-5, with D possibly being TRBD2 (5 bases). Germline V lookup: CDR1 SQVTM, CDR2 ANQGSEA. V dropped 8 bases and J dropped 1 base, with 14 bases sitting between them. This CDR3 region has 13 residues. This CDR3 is CSMWWGAQETQYF. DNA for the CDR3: TGCAGCATGTGGTGGGGAGCCCAAGAGACCCAGTACTTC.

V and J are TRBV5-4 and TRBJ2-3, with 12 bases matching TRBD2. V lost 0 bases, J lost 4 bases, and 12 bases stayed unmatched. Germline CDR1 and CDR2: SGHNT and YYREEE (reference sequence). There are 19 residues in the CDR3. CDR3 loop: CASSLGFASGREGADTQYF. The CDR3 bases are TGTGCCAGCAGCTTGGGATTTGCTAGCGGGAGGGAAGGCGCAGATACGCAGTATTTT. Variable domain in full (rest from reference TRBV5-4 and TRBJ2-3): ETGVTQSPTHLIKTRGQQVTLRCSSQSGHNTVSWYQQALGQGPQFIFQYYREEENGRGNFPPRFSGLQFPNYSSELNVNALELDDSALYLCASSLGFASGREGADTQYFGPGTRLTVL.

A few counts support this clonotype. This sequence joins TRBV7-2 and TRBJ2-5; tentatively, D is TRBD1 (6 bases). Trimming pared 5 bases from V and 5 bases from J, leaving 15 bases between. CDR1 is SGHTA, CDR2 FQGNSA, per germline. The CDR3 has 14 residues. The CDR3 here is CASSQGLRWETQYF. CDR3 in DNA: TGTGCCAGCAGCCAGGGGTTACGGTGGGAGACCCAGTACTTC.

The CDR3 loop reads CSARQGLDGYTF. In nucleotides, the CDR3 is TGCAGTGCTCGACAGGGGTTGGATGGCTACACCTTC. The chain couples TRBV20-1 to TRBJ1-2; 8 nucleotides match TRBD1. The V segment lost 5 bases and the J segment 6 bases; nucleotides outside the gene matches: 5. Germline V lookup: CDR1 DFQATT, CDR2 SNEGSKA (reference sequence). The CDR3 extends over 12 amino acids.

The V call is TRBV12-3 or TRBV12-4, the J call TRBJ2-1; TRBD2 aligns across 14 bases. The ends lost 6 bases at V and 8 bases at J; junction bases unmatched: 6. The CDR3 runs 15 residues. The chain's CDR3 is CASREGLAGDYEQFF. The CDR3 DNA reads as TGTGCCAGCAGGGAGGGACTAGCGGGAGACTATGAGCAGTTCTTC.

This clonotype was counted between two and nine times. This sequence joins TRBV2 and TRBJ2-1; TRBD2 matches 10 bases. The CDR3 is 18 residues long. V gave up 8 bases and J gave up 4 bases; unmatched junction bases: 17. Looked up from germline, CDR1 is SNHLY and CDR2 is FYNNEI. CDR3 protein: CASGTGGGLAEVYNEQFF. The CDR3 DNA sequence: TGTGCCAGCGGAACAGGTGGCGGACTAGCGGAAGTATACAATGAGCAGTTCTTC. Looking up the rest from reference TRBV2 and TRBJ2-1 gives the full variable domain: EPEVTQTPSHQVTQMGQEVILRCVPISNHLYFYWYRQILGQKVEFLVSFYNNEISEKSEIFDDQFSVERPDGSNFTLKIRSTKLEDSAMYFCASGTGGGLAEVYNEQFFGPGTRLTVL.

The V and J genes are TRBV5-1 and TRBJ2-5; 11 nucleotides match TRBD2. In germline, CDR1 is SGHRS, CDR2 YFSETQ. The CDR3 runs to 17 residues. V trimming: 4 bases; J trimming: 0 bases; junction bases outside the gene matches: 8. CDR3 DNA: TGCGCCAGCAGCCGGGGAACTAGCGGGGGCCACCAAGAGACCCAGTACTTC. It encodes CASSRGTSGGHQETQYF.

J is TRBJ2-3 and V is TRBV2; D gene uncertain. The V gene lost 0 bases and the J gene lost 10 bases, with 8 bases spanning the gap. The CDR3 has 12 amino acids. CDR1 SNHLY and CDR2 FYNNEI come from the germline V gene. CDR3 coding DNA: TGTGCCAGCAGTGAAGCGATAAGGGCGCAGTATTTT. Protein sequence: CASSEAIRAQYF.

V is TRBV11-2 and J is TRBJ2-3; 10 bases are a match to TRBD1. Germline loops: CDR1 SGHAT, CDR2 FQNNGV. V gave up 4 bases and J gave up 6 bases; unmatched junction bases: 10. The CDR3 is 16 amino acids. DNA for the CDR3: TGTGCCAGCAGCTGGGAGCCGGGACAGGGGATGGATACGCAGTATTTT. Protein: CASSWEPGQGMDTQYF.

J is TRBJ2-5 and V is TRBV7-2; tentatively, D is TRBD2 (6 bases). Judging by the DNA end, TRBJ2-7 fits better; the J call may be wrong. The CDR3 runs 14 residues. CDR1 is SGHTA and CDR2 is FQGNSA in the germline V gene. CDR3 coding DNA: TGTGCCAGCAGCTTCGGCGGGGTTCCCTACGAGCAGTACTTC. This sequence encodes CASSFGGVPYEQYF.

CDR3 sequence: CASSLQEARFSEAFF. CDR3 nucleotides: TGTGCCAGCAGCCTACAGGAGGCGCGTTTCTCTGAAGCTTTCTTT. V is TRBV3-1 and J is TRBJ1-1, with a tentative D call TRBD1 (5 bases). V lost 4 bases and J lost 6, with 18 bases in between. Germline values: CDR1 LGHDT, CDR2 YNNKEL (reference sequence). This CDR3 is 15 amino acids long.